The 18 T cell receptor beta chains reported below all come from one sample, sequenced in a study of patients and donors after allogeneic stem cell transplantation. TCRdb recomputed calls from the RT-PCR reads with MiXCR, one row per CDR3 protein. The sample has more than 850,000 distinct CDR3 sequences, around 17% seen once. The sample was blood, either unsorted or a sorted T cell fraction (not recorded which). These receptor sequences come from a human donor who was either an allogeneic HSCT recipient or a stem cell or donor lymphocyte infusion donor (not recorded which). It is not recorded whose cells these are; they may come from a transplant donor.

The chain has TRBV6-1 and TRBJ2-5, with D perhaps TRBD1 (6 bases). The germline V gene encodes CDR1 MNHNS and CDR2 SASEGT. The V end was cut by 6 bases, the J end by 0 bases, with 20 bases between. This CDR3 region has 17 residues. The CDR3 DNA sequence: TGTGCCAGCAGCGACGGCAGTCTAGGGGGAAACCAAGAGACCCAGTACTTC. It specifies CASSDGSLGGNQETQYF.

This clonotype was seen a handful of times. This rearrangement joins TRBV4-3 to TRBJ2-3; weak D call: TRBD1 (6 bases). The germline CDR1 and CDR2 sequences are LGHNA and YSLEER. V shed 0 bases and J shed 2 bases, with 12 bases lying between them. This CDR3 comprises 16 residues. In nucleotides, the CDR3 is TGCGCCAGCAGCCAAGATCCTGGACAGATCACAGATACGCAGTATTTT. Translating gives CASSQDPGQITDTQYF.

The rearrangement joins TRBV4-2 to TRBJ2-3; 11 bases line up with TRBD2. Germline CDR1 is LGHNA and CDR2 is YNFKEQ. The junction had 4 bases not matched to a gene; V was cut back by 4 bases and J by 4 bases. This CDR3 comprises 15 residues. For the CDR3, the DNA is TGTGCCAGCAGCCGATATAGCGGGGGGGCAGATACGCAGTATTTT. This sequence encodes CASSRYSGGADTQYF.

This chain uses TRBV20-1 with TRBJ2-7, with D tentatively TRBD2 (6 bases). Per germline, CDR1 DFQATT and CDR2 SNEGSKA (reference sequence). The length of the CDR3 is 14 residues. V dropped 0 bases and J dropped 2 bases, with 11 bases sitting between them. CDR3 in DNA: TGCAGTGCTAGAGATTTAGCGGAGCCCTACGAGCAGTACTTC. Protein: CSARDLAEPYEQYF.

This clonotype was observed a handful of times. The chain combines TRBV20-1 with TRBJ2-2; tentatively, D is TRBD1 (6 bases). CDR3 size: 18 residues. The germline gives CDR1 DFQATT, CDR2 SNEGSKA (reference sequence). Between the trimmed V and J ends, which lost 3 bases and 5 bases, there was a span of 25 bases. The CDR3 nucleotides are TGCAGTGCTAGGTCGGTTCCCCTGGAACAGGGTGGAACCGGGGAGCTGTTTTTT. Translated: CSARSVPLEQGGTGELFF.

This clonotype was seen a few times. The V gene is TRBV6-1, the J gene TRBJ1-1; the match to TRBD1 covers 7 bases. This CDR3 is built from 15 residues. Germline-derived CDR1 and CDR2 are MNHNS and SASEGT. V trimming: 6 bases; J trimming: 4 bases; junction bases outside the gene matches: 11. This chain's CDR3 is CASSRGSTGATEAFF. The DNA for the CDR3 is TGTGCCAGCAGCAGGGGGTCAACCGGGGCCACTGAAGCTTTCTTT.

The chain couples TRBV12-3 or TRBV12-4 to TRBJ2-3; TRBD2 matches at 9 bases. The CDR3 is 15 residues long. The V segment lost 4 bases and the J segment 5 bases; nucleotides outside the gene matches: 7. The CDR3 is CASSSLAGQIDTQYF. The CDR3 bases are TGTGCCAGCAGTTCTCTAGCGGGGCAGATAGATACGCAGTATTTT.

This clonotype has a handful of counts. V usage is TRBV5-1 and J usage is TRBJ2-4, with TRBD1 identical over 9 bases. Germline V CDR1 and CDR2: SGHRS, YFSETQ. This CDR3 has 15 amino acids. Germline trimming cut 0 bases from V and 6 bases from J; bases unmatched to any gene: 4. CDR3 sequence reads: CASSLEGQGRNIQYF. For the CDR3, the DNA is TGCGCCAGCAGCTTGGAGGGACAGGGTCGAAACATTCAGTACTTC.

The chain recombines TRBV5-1 with TRBJ1-6, with unresolved D. The V end was cut by 7 bases, the J end by 8 bases, with 10 bases between. Germline V gene data show CDR1 as SGHRS and CDR2 as YFSETQ. This CDR3 spans 12 amino acids. CDR3 sequence: CASSLEDSPLHF. The CDR3 DNA sequence: TGCGCCAGCTCACTAGAGGATTCACCCCTCCACTTT.

This clonotype was seen a handful of times. This chain connects TRBV28 to TRBJ1-2; 10 bases match TRBD1. V gave up 5 bases and J gave up 4 bases; unmatched junction bases: 10. In germline, CDR1 is MDHEN, CDR2 SYDVKM. The CDR3 extends over 16 amino acids. As DNA, the CDR3 is TGTGCCAGCAGTCCCGCCAGACAGGGGGCGAGCTATGGCTACACCTTC. Protein sequence: CASSPARQGASYGYTF.

This clonotype occurred a few times. V and J are TRBV6-2 or TRBV6-3 and TRBJ1-2, with D uncertain. This CDR3 is built from 14 residues. V lost 5 bases, J lost 8 bases, and 18 bases lay in between. CDR1 MNHEY and CDR2 SVGEGT come from the germline V gene. The CDR3 region is CASSPDWTSKGYTF. In DNA form, the CDR3 reads TGTGCCAGCAGTCCCGACTGGACGTCGAAAGGCTACACCTTC.

This clonotype was counted many times. The genes are TRBV5-1 and TRBJ2-3; D is perhaps TRBD2 (5 bases). The germline V gene encodes CDR1 SGHRS and CDR2 YFSETQ. This CDR3 is 15 amino acids long. Trimming took 6 bases from V and 1 from J, leaving 15 bases between them. For the CDR3, the DNA is TGCGCCAGCAACCTACGGAGGTCAGGCACAGATACGCAGTATTTT. It translates to CASNLRRSGTDTQYF. The variable domain in full, with the rest retrieved from reference TRBV5-1 and TRBJ2-3, is KAGVTQTPRYLIKTRGQQVTLSCSPISGHRSVSWYQQTPGQGLQFLFEYFSETQRNKGNFPGRFSGRQFSNSRSEMNVSTLELGDSALYLCASNLRRSGTDTQYFGPGTRLTVL.

This sequence joins TRBV5-6 and TRBJ2-2; TRBD2 matches 8 bases. The trim removed 1 base at V and 0 bases at J, leaving 8 bases unmatched. The germline V gene has CDR1 SGHDT and CDR2 YYEEEE. There are 18 residues in the CDR3. CDR3 in amino acids: CASSLSGPGGTNTGELFF. The CDR3 bases are TGTGCCAGCAGCTTGTCCGGGCCGGGGGGGACGAACACCGGGGAGCTGTTTTTT. The complete variable domain, with remaining parts taken from reference TRBV5-6 and TRBJ2-2, reads DAGVTQSPTHLIKTRGQQVTLRCSPKSGHDTVSWYQQALGQGPQFIFQYYEEEERQRGNFPDRFSGHQFPNYSSELNVNALLLGDSALYLCASSLSGPGGTNTGELFFGEGSRLTVL.

Regarding this clonotype: A much larger clone differs from this one at a single base, so this may be a read error. This CDR3 reads CASSLVKGRDTQYF. The CDR3 coding sequence is TGTGCCAGCAGTTTAGTTAAAGGCAGGGATACGCAGTATTTT. The rearrangement joins TRBV27 to TRBJ2-3; D gene ambiguous. The CDR3 runs to 14 residues. CDR1 and CDR2 from the germline V gene are MNHEY and SMNVEV (reference sequence). The V gene lost 2 bases and the J gene lost 6 bases, with 12 bases spanning the gap.

This clonotype was found a few times. V usage is TRBV9 and J usage is TRBJ2-1, with 8 positions matching TRBD2. The CDR3 is 16 amino acids. Trimming at V came to 4 bases and at J to 2 bases, leaving 8 bases not matched to a gene. Germline V CDR1 and CDR2: SGDLS, YYNGEE. CDR3 DNA sequence: TGTGCCAGCAGCCTATGGCGGGAGGCCACCTACAATGAGCAGTTCTTC. It encodes CASSLWREATYNEQFF.

This clonotype was counted ten times or more. The chain recombines TRBV5-1 with TRBJ1-6; 8 bases agree with TRBD1. The CDR3 covers 15 residues. The germline V gene encodes CDR1 SGHRS and CDR2 YFSETQ. Trimming at V came to 0 bases and at J to 8 bases, leaving 4 bases not matched to a gene. CDR3 protein: CASSLGIQGDSPLHF. The CDR3 region has the DNA TGCGCCAGCAGCTTGGGGATACAGGGGGATTCACCCCTCCACTTT.

The V call is TRBV12-3 or TRBV12-4, the J call TRBJ1-4; TRBD1 matches 10 bases. After removal of 1 base from V and 7 bases from J, the junction contained 3 bases not matched to a gene. The CDR3 has 15 amino acids. This chain's CDR3 is CASSLGDRGGEKLFF. Written as DNA, the CDR3 is TGTGCCAGCAGTTTAGGGGACAGGGGAGGTGAAAAACTGTTTTTT.

A few counts support this clonotype. This chain joins TRBV12-3 or TRBV12-4 and TRBJ2-3; 10 positions match TRBD2. J lost 2 bases, V lost 2 bases, and 4 bases had no gene match. The CDR3 spans 16 residues. CDR3 sequence: CASSLLAGAVTDTQYF. The DNA of the CDR3 is TGTGCCAGCAGTTTACTAGCGGGGGCCGTCACAGATACGCAGTATTTT.